The 32 T cell receptor beta chains below all came from one sample that was sequenced in a study of blood T cell repertoires in COVID-19. The method was immunoSEQ multiplex PCR; TCRdb's version includes in-frame clones alone and lacks a portion of them. The sample shows approximately 400,000 clones, about 90% of them seen only once. The sequenced material came from peripheral blood. The receptors stem from a man aged 35 to 55 with acute or convalescent COVID-19.

The rearrangement joins TRBV28 to TRBJ2-3, with TRBD1 matching 7 bases. Germline CDR1 MDHEN, CDR2 SYDVKM. The CDR3 sequence is 13 residues long. The ends lost 6 bases at V and 3 bases at J; junction bases unmatched: 3. The CDR3 nucleotides read TGTGCCAGCAGAACGACAGGGACAGATACGCAGTATTTT. Protein: CASRTTGTDTQYF.

The chain carries TRBV27 and TRBJ1-1; 8 bases line up with TRBD1. J gave up 8 bases and V 4 bases, and 6 bases lay outside the gene matches. The CDR3 is 13 residues long. CDR1 is MNHEY, CDR2 SMNVEV, per germline (reference sequence). In DNA, the CDR3 is TGTGCCAGCAGTTATACAGGGGGTTCGGAAGCTTTCTTT. As protein: CASSYTGGSEAFF.

The rearrangement joins TRBV12-3 or TRBV12-4 to TRBJ2-1, with 8 bases aligning to TRBD2. J lost 6 bases, V lost 5 bases, and 3 bases had no gene match. This CDR3 has 13 amino acids. The CDR3 spells CASSPGLANEQFF. The DNA for the CDR3 is TGTGCCAGCAGTCCCGGACTAGCCAATGAGCAGTTCTTC.

In the case of this clone: Other DNA variants within this sample encode the same CDR3. The CDR3 is CASSPNQPQHF. CDR3 bases: TGTGCCAGCAGTCCAAATCAGCCCCAGCATTTT. The chain employs TRBV28 and TRBJ1-5; D remains ambiguous. Germline CDR1 is MDHEN and CDR2 is SYDVKM. The CDR3 is 11 amino acids. V was pared by 5 bases and J by 4 bases, with 3 bases between.

The chain employs TRBV7-2 and TRBJ2-7; 8 bases map to TRBD1. The J segment lost 2 bases and the V segment lost 7 bases, leaving 7 bases of the junction unmatched. The germline gives CDR1 SGHTA, CDR2 FQGNSA. The CDR3 runs to 14 residues. CDR3 coding DNA: TGTGCCAGCACCCCCGGGACAGGTCCCTACGAGCAGTACTTC. This encodes CASTPGTGPYEQYF. The variable domain in full, with the rest retrieved from reference TRBV7-2 and TRBJ2-7, is GAGVSQSPSNKVTEKGKDVELRCDPISGHTALYWYRQSLGQGLEFLIYFQGNSAPDKSGLPSDRFSAERTGGSVSTLTIQRTQQEDSAVYLCASTPGTGPYEQYFGPGTRLTVT.

CDR3 sequence reads: CASLDRGNTGELFF. The CDR3 bases are TGTGCCAGTCTGGACAGGGGGAACACCGGGGAGCTGTTTTTT. The genes are TRBV19 and TRBJ2-2; 9 bases align to TRBD1. The germline CDR1 and CDR2 sequences are LNHDA and SQIVND (reference sequence). The length of the CDR3 is 14 residues. V was pared by 8 bases and J by 1 base, with 2 bases of the junction left unmatched.

The chain uses TRBV9 and TRBJ1-2; no definite D call. V was shortened by 4 bases and J by 4 bases, with 17 bases between the two germline ends. The CDR3 loop spans 15 amino acids. Germline lookup yields CDR1 SGDLS and CDR2 YYNGEE. CDR3 sequence: CASSLRERTFYGYTF. CDR3 coding DNA: TGTGCCAGCAGCCTCCGGGAGAGGACTTTCTATGGCTACACCTTC.

A few counts support this clone. V gene TRBV18 combines with J gene TRBJ2-3; D is perhaps TRBD2 (7 bases). The CDR3 totals 16 residues. The V and J ends lost 3 bases and 3 bases respectively, with 16 bases between them. Germline lookup yields CDR1 KGHSH and CDR2 LQKENI. The DNA of the CDR3 is TGTGCCAGCTCACCGACGGGGGGCTCAGGGACAGATACGCAGTATTTT. Translated: CASSPTGGSGTDTQYF.

This sequence joins TRBV7-2 and TRBJ2-2; D might be TRBD1 (6 bases). This CDR3 spans 15 amino acids. V gave up 0 bases and J gave up 8 bases, with 13 bases separating them. Germline-derived CDR1 and CDR2 are SGHTA and FQGNSA. CDR3 in amino acids: CASSLATRGSGELFF. CDR3 sequence (DNA): TGTGCCAGCAGCTTAGCAACCAGGGGATCAGGGGAGCTGTTTTTT.

J is TRBJ1-2 and V is TRBV25-1; D not certain. Germline CDR1 is MGHDK and CDR2 is SYGVNS. This CDR3 is 13 amino acids long. V was shortened by 3 bases and J by 3 bases, with 8 bases between the two germline ends. CDR3 sequence: CASSDFQDYGYTF. DNA for the CDR3: TGTGCCAGCAGTGACTTTCAGGACTATGGCTACACCTTC.

This clone was counted only a few times. The V and J genes are TRBV19 and TRBJ2-2; a possible D gene is TRBD1 (5 bases). The germline V gene has CDR1 LNHDA and CDR2 SQIVND (reference sequence). The CDR3 extends over 14 amino acids. V gave up 6 bases and J gave up 8 bases, with 16 bases separating them. Here the CDR3 reads CASRQAVNGGELFF. DNA for the CDR3: TGTGCCAGTAGACAGGCCGTAAACGGGGGGGAGCTGTTTTTT.

For the CDR3, the DNA is TGTGCCAGCAGTAGACAGCCCAATCAGCCCCAGCATTTT. Protein sequence: CASSRQPNQPQHF. The chain uses TRBV6-2 or TRBV6-3 and TRBJ1-5, with D possibly TRBD1 on 5 matching bases. Trimming removed 5 bases from V and 3 bases from J, with 8 bases in between. From germline, CDR1 is MNHEY and CDR2 SVGEGT. The length of the CDR3 is 13 residues.

This clone has only one observation. DNA of the CDR3: TGTGCCAGCAGGGCTCGGGAGGGGTGGGAAGAGACCCAGTACTTC. This translates into CASRAREGWEETQYF. V gene TRBV6-6 combines with J gene TRBJ2-5; 8 positions agree with TRBD2. CDR3 length equals 15 residues. The germline gives CDR1 MNHNY, CDR2 SVGAGI (reference sequence). J lost 3 bases, V lost 6 bases, and 9 bases had no gene match.

A single count supports this clone. J is TRBJ1-2 and V is TRBV6-5; D may be TRBD1 (6 bases). Trimming took 9 bases from V and 4 from J, leaving 15 bases between them. This CDR3 region has 13 residues. The germline V gene has CDR1 MNHEY and CDR2 SVGAGI. In nucleotides, the CDR3 is TGTGCCAGTGGGGGCCAATGGCGCTATGGCTACACCTTC. Translated, it gives CASGGQWRYGYTF.

The CDR3 bases are TGTGCCAGCAGCTTTTCCCGCGGGACTGAAGCTTTCTTT. This gives the protein CASSFSRGTEAFF. The chain recombines TRBV11-3 with TRBJ1-1, with D unclear. The germline V and J ends were trimmed by 3 bases and 5 bases, with 10 bases remaining between them. Germline CDR1 SGHNT, CDR2 YENEEA. The CDR3 contains 13 residues.

This clone has just a few counts. CDR3 protein: CASSYSNGGGAQYF. CDR3 bases: TGTGCCAGCAGTTACTCGAACGGAGGTGGGGCCCAGTACTTC. This chain links TRBV6-5 with TRBJ2-5, with D perhaps matching TRBD2 (5 bases). The CDR3 spans 14 residues. The germline gives CDR1 MNHEY, CDR2 SVGAGI. V was clipped by 0 bases and J by 9 bases, with 14 bases between them.

The V call is TRBV12-3 or TRBV12-4, the J call TRBJ2-2, with D tentatively TRBD1 (5 bases). The CDR3 runs 12 residues. V was shortened by 6 bases and J by 4 bases, with 6 bases between the two germline ends. CDR3 in DNA: TGTGCCAGCAGGGGGCTCACCGGGGAGCTGTTTTTT. It is translated as CASRGLTGELFF.

The CDR3 region is CASSLSGTGRITEAFF. For the CDR3, the DNA is TGTGCCAGCAGTTTATCCGGGACAGGGAGGATCACTGAAGCTTTCTTT. J is TRBJ1-1 and V is TRBV28, with 9 bases fitting TRBD1. Germline trimming cut 1 base from V and 4 bases from J; bases unmatched to any gene: 7. From germline, CDR1 is MDHEN and CDR2 SYDVKM. CDR3 size: 16 residues.

The genes are TRBV19 and TRBJ1-3; D is unresolved. V was trimmed by 5 bases and J by 4 bases, leaving 24 bases between them. This CDR3 has 18 residues. Per germline, CDR1 LNHDA and CDR2 SQIVND (reference sequence). CDR3 nucleotide sequence: TGTGCCAGTAGTTCTTGGCCCCCGCAGATTGATTCCGGAAACACCATATATTTT. Translated, it gives CASSSWPPQIDSGNTIYF.

The gene calls are TRBV2 and TRBJ2-7; the match to TRBD1 covers 7 bases. Germline assignment: CDR1 SNHLY and CDR2 FYNNEI. V lost 8 bases and J lost 2; bases outside the gene matches: 6. This CDR3 is built from 13 residues. The chain's CDR3 is CASSLGTAYEQYF. CDR3 in DNA: TGTGCCAGCTCTCTAGGGACAGCCTACGAGCAGTACTTC.

As regards this clone: The CDR3 ends on some other residue instead of the conserved phenylalanine or tryptophan, so this is likely a read error. It is unclear where the CDR3 begins or ends on the DNA, so no DNA is shown, and the CDR3 is as TCRdb lists it. The rearrangement joins TRBV9 to TRBJ2-3; whether TRBD1, the table's D call, matches the DNA was not checked. From germline, CDR1 is SGDLS and CDR2 YYNGEE. Counting both end residues, the CDR3 totals 9 amino acids. CDR3 sequence: CASSDRGKL.

Comments on this clone: The same CDR3 arises from other DNA sequences in this sample as well. The chain couples TRBV27 to TRBJ1-5; D is unclear. Trimming cost V 1 base and J 2 bases, with 6 bases left between them. CDR3 length equals 14 residues. CDR1 and CDR2 from the germline V gene are MNHEY and SMNVEV (reference sequence). The CDR3 nucleotides read TGTGCCAGCAGTTTATGGGCAGGCAATCAGCCCCAGCATTTT. This sequence encodes CASSLWAGNQPQHF.

This clone was counted only a few times. The V gene is TRBV19, the J gene TRBJ1-5; a possible D gene is TRBD1 (5 bases). Germline V gives CDR1 LNHDA, CDR2 SQIVND (reference sequence). The CDR3 is 15 residues long. V lost 3 bases, J lost 1 base, and 10 bases lay in between. CDR3 in amino acids: CASSMARGSNQPQHF. The CDR3 DNA follows: TGTGCCAGTAGTATGGCCCGGGGGAGCAATCAGCCCCAGCATTTT.

The J gene is TRBJ1-2, the V gene TRBV6-5; possible D gene TRBD1, 6 bases. Germline CDR1 is MNHEY and CDR2 is SVGAGI. The CDR3 totals 15 residues. Trimming left V 4 bases short and J 7 bases short, with 19 bases between. CDR3 DNA sequence: TGTGCCAGCAGTTTGTACCACAGGGAAACTGGTGGCTACACCTTC. Its translation is CASSLYHRETGGYTF.

The chain combines TRBV27 with TRBJ2-4, with TRBD2 identical over 8 bases. CDR1 is MNHEY, CDR2 SMNVEV, per germline (reference sequence). The CDR3 sequence is 16 residues long. V shed 4 bases, J shed 1 base, and the junction held 6 bases outside the gene matches. Here the CDR3 DNA reads TGTGCCAGCAGTTCCCTCGGGGGGGAGGCCAAAAACATTCAGTACTTC. Its translation: CASSSLGGEAKNIQYF.

The chain employs TRBV9 and TRBJ2-2; 9 bases line up with TRBD2. Trimming at V came to 4 bases and at J to 3 bases, leaving 7 bases not matched to a gene. CDR3 size: 16 residues. Germline V CDR1 and CDR2: SGDLS, YYNGEE. CDR3 protein: CASSTGTSPDTGELFF. CDR3 DNA sequence: TGTGCCAGCAGCACAGGGACTAGCCCGGACACCGGGGAGCTGTTTTTT.

Note on this clone: Other DNA variants within this sample encode the same CDR3. The chain couples TRBV5-1 to TRBJ2-2; 7 nucleotides line up with TRBD2. Unmatched junction bases numbered 7, after V lost 0 bases and J lost 2 bases. The CDR3 spans 17 residues. CDR1 is SGHRS, CDR2 YFSETQ, per germline. CDR3 bases: TGCGCCAGCAGCTTGGGGCTGGCGGGGGTAAACACCGGGGAGCTGTTTTTT. Translated: CASSLGLAGVNTGELFF.

The V gene is TRBV5-6, the J gene TRBJ2-3, with 9 positions matching TRBD2. Germline CDR1 reads SGHDT; CDR2 reads YYEEEE. The length of the CDR3 is 14 residues. Trimming at V came to 7 bases and at J to 3 bases, leaving 6 bases not matched to a gene. The CDR3 spells CASEAGGWTDTQYF. The CDR3 bases are TGTGCCAGCGAAGCGGGAGGTTGGACAGATACGCAGTATTTT.

The genes are TRBV6-5 and TRBJ2-7; possibly TRBD2 for D (7 bases). CDR1 is MNHEY and CDR2 is SVGAGI in the germline V gene. V lost 2 bases and J lost 7, with 12 bases in between. The CDR3 runs to 13 residues. The CDR3 sequence: CASSYGGGREQYF. The DNA for the CDR3 is TGTGCCAGCAGTTACGGCGGGGGCCGTGAGCAGTACTTC.

This clone has a single count. The genes are TRBV2 and TRBJ2-7, with D maybe TRBD2 (7 bases). The V and J ends lost 7 bases and 6 bases respectively, with 10 bases between them. This CDR3 has 11 amino acids. Looked up from germline, CDR1 is SNHLY and CDR2 is FYNNEI. The CDR3 nucleotides are TGTGCCAGCATGGGGGGGCCCGAGCAGTACTTC. It codes for CASMGGPEQYF.

This rearrangement joins TRBV7-8 to TRBJ2-5, with D possibly matching TRBD1 (8 bases). Germline-derived CDR1 and CDR2 are SGHVS and FQNEAQ. The V and J ends lost 5 bases and 5 bases respectively, with 18 bases between them. This CDR3 is 15 amino acids long. The CDR3 region has the DNA TGTGCCAGCAGCCGGACAGGGCAGGGGGGGGAGACCCAGTACTTC. Translated: CASSRTGQGGETQYF.

This clone was counted a single time. The chain carries TRBV6-6 and TRBJ1-3, with 8 nucleotides matching TRBD1. Per the germline V gene, CDR1 is MNHNY and CDR2 is SVGAGI (reference sequence). The CDR3 is 19 amino acids. With 6 bases clipped from V and 4 bases from J, the junction kept 20 bases outside the gene matches. For the CDR3, the DNA is TGTGCCAGCAGCTCCCTGGGGACAGGATCTCTAAAAGGGGGAAACACCATATATTTT. Its translation is CASSSLGTGSLKGGNTIYF.